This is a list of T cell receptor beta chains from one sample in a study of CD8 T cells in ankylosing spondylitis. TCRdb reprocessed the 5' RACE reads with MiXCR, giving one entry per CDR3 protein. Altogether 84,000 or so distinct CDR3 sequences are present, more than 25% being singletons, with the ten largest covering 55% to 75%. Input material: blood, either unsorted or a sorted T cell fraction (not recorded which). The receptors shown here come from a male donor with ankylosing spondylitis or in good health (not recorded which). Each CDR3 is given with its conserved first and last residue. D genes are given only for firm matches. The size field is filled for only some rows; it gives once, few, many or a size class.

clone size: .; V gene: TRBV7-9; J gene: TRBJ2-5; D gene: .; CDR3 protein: CASSLRETETQYF; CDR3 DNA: TGTGCCAGCAGCTTGAGGGAGACGGAGACCCAGTACTTC
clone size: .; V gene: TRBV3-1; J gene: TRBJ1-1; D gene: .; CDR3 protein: CASSQIGEQAEAFF; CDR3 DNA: TGTGCCAGCAGCCAAATAGGAGAGCAAGCTGAAGCTTTCTTT
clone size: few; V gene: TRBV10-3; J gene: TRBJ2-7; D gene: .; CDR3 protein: CAISAAGTEYEQYF; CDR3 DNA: TGTGCCATCAGTGCTGCCGGGACGGAGTACGAGCAGTACTTC
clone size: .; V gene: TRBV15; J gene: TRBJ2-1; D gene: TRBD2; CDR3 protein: CATSRGGLAGRYNEQFF; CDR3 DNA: TGTGCCACCAGCAGAGGTGGACTAGCGGGGCGATACAATGAGCAGTTCTTC
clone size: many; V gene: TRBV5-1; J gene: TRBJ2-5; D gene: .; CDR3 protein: CASSLSEETQYF; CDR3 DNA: TGCGCCAGCAGCTTGTCCGAGGAGACCCAGTACTTC
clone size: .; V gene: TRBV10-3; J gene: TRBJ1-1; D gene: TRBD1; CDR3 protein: CASIGGDRSTEAFF; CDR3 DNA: TGTGCCTCAATCGGGGGGGACAGGTCCACTGAAGCTTTCTTT
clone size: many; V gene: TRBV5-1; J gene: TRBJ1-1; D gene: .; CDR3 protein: CASSFVRNTEAFF; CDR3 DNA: TGCGCCAGCAGCTTTGTGAGGAACACTGAAGCTTTCTTT
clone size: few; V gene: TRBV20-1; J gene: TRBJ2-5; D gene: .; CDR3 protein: CSASPGQETQYF; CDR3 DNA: TGCAGTGCTAGCCCCGGACAAGAGACCCAGTACTTC
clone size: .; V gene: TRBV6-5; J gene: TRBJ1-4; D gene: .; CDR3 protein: CASSYSRATNEKLFF; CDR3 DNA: TGTGCCAGCAGTTACTCGAGGGCAACTAATGAAAAACTGTTTTTT
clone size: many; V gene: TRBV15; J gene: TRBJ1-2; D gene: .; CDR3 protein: CATSFSPDNPNGYGYTF; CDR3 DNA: TGTGCCACCAGCTTTAGTCCTGATAATCCCAATGGCTATGGCTACACCTTC
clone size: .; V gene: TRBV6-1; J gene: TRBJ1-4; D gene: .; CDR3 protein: CASSEFGGANEKLFF; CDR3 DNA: TGTGCCAGCAGTGAATTTGGGGGAGCTAATGAAAAACTGTTTTTT
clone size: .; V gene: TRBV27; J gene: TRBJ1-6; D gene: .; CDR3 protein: CASSLSGQTLRPLHF; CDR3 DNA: TGTGCCAGCAGTTTATCAGGGCAGACCCTTAGGCCCCTCCACTTT
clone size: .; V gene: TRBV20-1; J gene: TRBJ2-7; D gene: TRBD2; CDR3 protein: CSARVGLAGVGEQYF; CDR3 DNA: TGCAGTGCTAGAGTGGGACTAGCGGGAGTAGGAGAGCAGTACTTC
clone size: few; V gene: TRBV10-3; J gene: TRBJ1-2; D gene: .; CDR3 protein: CAIRTGTEYGYTF; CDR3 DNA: TGTGCCATCAGGACCGGGACGGAATATGGCTACACCTTC
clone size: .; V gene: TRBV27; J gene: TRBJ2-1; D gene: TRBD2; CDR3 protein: CASSFIASGGENEQFF; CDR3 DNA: TGTGCCAGCAGTTTCATCGCGAGCGGGGGTGAAAATGAGCAGTTCTTC
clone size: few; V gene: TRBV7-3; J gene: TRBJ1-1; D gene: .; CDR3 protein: CASARTGNAEAFF; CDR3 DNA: TGTGCCAGTGCACGGACGGGGAACGCTGAAGCTTTCTTT
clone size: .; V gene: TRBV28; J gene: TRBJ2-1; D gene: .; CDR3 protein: CASSLLTSSDSEQFF; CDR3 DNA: TGTGCCAGCAGTTTATTGACTTCCTCGGATAGTGAGCAGTTCTTC
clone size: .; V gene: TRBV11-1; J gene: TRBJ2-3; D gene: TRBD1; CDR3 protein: CASSPSIPGQGAWESDTQYF; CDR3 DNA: TGTGCCAGCAGCCCGAGCATCCCGGGACAGGGGGCTTGGGAATCAGATACGCAGTATTTT
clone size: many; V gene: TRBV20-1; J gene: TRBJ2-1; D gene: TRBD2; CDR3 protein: CSAREAGVNEQFF; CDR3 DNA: TGCAGTGCTAGAGAAGCGGGAGTGAATGAGCAGTTCTTC
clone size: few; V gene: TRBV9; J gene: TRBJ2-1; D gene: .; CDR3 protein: CASSVGLEGDEQFF; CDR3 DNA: TGTGCCAGCAGCGTAGGCCTAGAGGGCGATGAGCAGTTCTTC
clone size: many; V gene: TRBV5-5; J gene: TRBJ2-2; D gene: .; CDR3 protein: CASSSRGGGDTGELFF; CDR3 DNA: TGTGCCAGCAGCTCGCGTGGGGGAGGCGACACCGGGGAGCTGTTTTTT
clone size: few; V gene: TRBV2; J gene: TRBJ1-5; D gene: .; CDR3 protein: CASSEGYQPQHF; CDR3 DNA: TGTGCCAGCAGTGAAGGGTATCAGCCCCAGCATTTT
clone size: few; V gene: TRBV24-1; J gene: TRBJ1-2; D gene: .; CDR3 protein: CATHPRGEYNYGYTF; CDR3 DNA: TGTGCCACTCACCCAAGGGGAGAGTATAACTATGGCTACACCTTC
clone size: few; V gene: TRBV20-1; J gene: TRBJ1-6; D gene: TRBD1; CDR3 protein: CSASLGTGFSPLHF; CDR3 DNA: TGCAGTGCTTCCCTCGGGACAGGGTTTTCACCCCTCCACTTT
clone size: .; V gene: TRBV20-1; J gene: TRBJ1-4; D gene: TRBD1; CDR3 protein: CSAFGTGFEKLFF; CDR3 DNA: TGCAGTGCTTTCGGGACAGGGTTTGAAAAACTGTTTTTT
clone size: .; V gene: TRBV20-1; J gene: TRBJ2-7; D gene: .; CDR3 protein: CSGVAETYEQYF; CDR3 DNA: TGCAGTGGGGTAGCGGAGACCTACGAGCAGTACTTC
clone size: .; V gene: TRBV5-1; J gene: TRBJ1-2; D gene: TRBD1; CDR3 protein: CASSLQGRENYGYTF; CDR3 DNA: TGCGCCAGCAGCTTACAGGGGAGAGAAAACTATGGCTACACCTTC
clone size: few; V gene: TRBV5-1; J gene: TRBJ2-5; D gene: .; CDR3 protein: CASSLFRAETQYF; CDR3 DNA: TGCGCCAGCAGCTTGTTTCGAGCGGAGACCCAGTACTTC
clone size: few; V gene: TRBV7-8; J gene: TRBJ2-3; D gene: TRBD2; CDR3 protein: CASSLESSGIGYF; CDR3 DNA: TGTGCCAGCAGCTTAGAGTCTAGCGGGATTGGGTATTTT
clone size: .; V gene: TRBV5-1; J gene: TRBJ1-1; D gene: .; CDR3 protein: CASSPGGSIGVTEAFF; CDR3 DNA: TGCGCCAGCAGCCCCGGGGGATCCATTGGTGTTACTGAAGCTTTCTTT
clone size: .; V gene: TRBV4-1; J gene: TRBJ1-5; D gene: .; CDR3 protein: CASRGTTHSNQPQHF; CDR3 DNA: TGCGCCAGCAGAGGGACGACACATAGCAATCAGCCCCAGCATTTT
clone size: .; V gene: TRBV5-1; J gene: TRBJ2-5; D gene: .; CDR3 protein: CASNERKETQYF; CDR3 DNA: TGCGCCAGCAATGAGCGAAAAGAGACCCAGTACTTC
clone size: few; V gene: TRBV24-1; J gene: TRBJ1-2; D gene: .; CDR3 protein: CATSDSILGGYTF; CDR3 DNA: TGTGCCACCAGTGACTCCATCCTTGGAGGCTACACCTTC